This T cell receptor beta chain is from a study of a mutant IDH1 vaccine in newly diagnosed glioma. Study information: Onset of vaccination occurred 4-6 weeks following radiotherapy alone, or with temozolomide cycles. Previous care, which was radiotherapy, temozolomide, or both, most often involved both. Sex distribution of treated patients was roughly 60% male and roughly 38% female; mean age was around 42 years.

As to this clone: What it recognizes is unknown.

The CDR3 has 12 residues. Germline V gene lookup returns CDR1 SNHLY and CDR2 FYNNEI. V was trimmed by 2 bases and J by 3 bases, leaving 5 bases between them. Indicated time point: week 35, safety follow-up. Vaccinated patients received 300 ug of mutant IDH1 20-mer peptide per dose, with topical imiquimod. Study outcomes and limitations: A vaccine-induced immune response developed in about 93% of the patients.

Clones were sequenced by immunoSEQ multiplex PCR, and TCRdb holds only the in-frame ones, with some missing. The data show about 58,000 clones, with roughly 80% seen just once and roughly 5.2% held by the top ten. This TCR was recovered from a man aged 35 to 55 with glioma. This chain connects TRBV2 to TRBJ2-7, with D unclear. Source: PBMCs, taken from a glioma patient whose treatment included an IDH1 peptide vaccine. CDR3 protein: CASSESGYEQYF. The CDR3 region has the DNA TGTGCCAGCAGTGAATCGGGCTACGAGCAGTACTTC. The complete variable domain, with remaining parts taken from reference TRBV2 and TRBJ2-7, reads EPEVTQTPSHQVTQMGQEVILRCVPISNHLYFYWYRQILGQKVEFLVSFYNNEISEKSEIFDDQFSVERPDGSNFTLKIRSTKLEDSAMYFCASSESGYEQYFGPGTRLTVT.